This is a list of T cell receptor beta chains from one sample in a study of response to subunit inactivated influenza vaccine. MiXCR was run by TCRdb on the RT-PCR reads, yielding one entry per CDR3 protein. The repertoire holds 490,000 or so distinct CDR3 sequences, with about 7.6% as singletons. The sample here was PBMCs from blood, taken about 23 months after vaccination. The receptors were sampled from a man aged 50 to 69 who received an inactivated influenza vaccine. Both conserved end residues are part of each CDR3. The D gene is left open where the match is weak. Only part of the rows carry a size: once, few, many, or a class if the clone is expanded.

J gene: TRBJ2-6
clone size: NA
CDR3 length: 19
D gene: TRBD1
V gene: TRBV5-1
CDR3 protein: CASSLGGGQGASGANVLTF
CDR3 DNA: TGCGCCAGCAGCTTGGGTGGTGGACAGGGGGCGTCGGGGGCCAACGTCCTGACTTTC

J gene: TRBJ2-3
clone size: NA
CDR3 length: 18
D gene: TRBD2
V gene: TRBV24-1
CDR3 protein: CATSDTLIHGGSSDTQYF
CDR3 DNA: TGTGCCACCAGTGATACCCTAATTCACGGCGGGAGTTCAGATACGCAGTATTTT

J gene: TRBJ2-2
clone size: many
CDR3 length: 14
D gene: NA
V gene: TRBV3-1
CDR3 protein: CASSQGQYPGELFF
CDR3 DNA: TGTGCCAGCAGCCAAGGACAGTACCCCGGGGAGCTGTTTTTT

J gene: TRBJ2-1
clone size: many
CDR3 length: 18
D gene: TRBD2
V gene: TRBV20-1
CDR3 protein: CSARDLLLAGGIYNEQFF
CDR3 DNA: TGCAGTGCTAGAGATCTGCTACTAGCGGGAGGGATCTACAATGAGCAGTTCTTC

J gene: TRBJ2-5
clone size: once
CDR3 length: 13
D gene: TRBD1
V gene: TRBV29-1
CDR3 protein: CSERQGARETQYF
CDR3 DNA: TGCAGCGAGCGGCAGGGGGCTAGAGAGACCCAGTACTTC

J gene: TRBJ2-3
clone size: few
CDR3 length: 16
D gene: NA
V gene: TRBV9
CDR3 protein: CASSVDAGSNTDTQYF
CDR3 DNA: TGTGCCAGCAGCGTAGACGCAGGGTCGAACACAGATACGCAGTATTTT

J gene: TRBJ2-2
clone size: NA
CDR3 length: 16
D gene: TRBD2
V gene: TRBV9
CDR3 protein: CASSGRLAGNTGELFF
CDR3 DNA: TGTGCCAGCAGCGGCAGACTAGCGGGGAACACCGGGGAGCTGTTTTTT

J gene: TRBJ2-1
clone size: NA
CDR3 length: 15
D gene: NA
V gene: TRBV24-1
CDR3 protein: CATSDLGTGGDKQFF
CDR3 DNA: TGTGCCACCAGTGATTTAGGGACTGGGGGCGACAAGCAGTTCTTC

J gene: TRBJ1-4
clone size: NA
CDR3 length: 15
D gene: NA
V gene: TRBV7-9
CDR3 protein: CASSLDGLINEKLFF
CDR3 DNA: TGTGCCAGCAGCTTAGACGGGCTTATTAATGAAAAACTGTTTTTT

J gene: TRBJ2-3
clone size: NA
CDR3 length: 14
D gene: TRBD1
V gene: TRBV6-2/TRBV6-3
CDR3 protein: CASSHDRGRDTQYF
CDR3 DNA: TGTGCCAGCAGTCACGACAGGGGGAGAGATACGCAGTATTTT

J gene: TRBJ1-2
clone size: NA
CDR3 length: 14
D gene: NA
V gene: TRBV4-3
CDR3 protein: CASSQESLPHGYTF
CDR3 DNA: TGCGCCAGCAGCCAAGAGTCTCTACCTCACGGCTACACCTTC

J gene: TRBJ1-1
clone size: few
CDR3 length: 17
D gene: TRBD1
V gene: TRBV4-2
CDR3 protein: CASSQFTLQGASTEAFF
CDR3 DNA: TGTGCCAGCAGCCAATTCACTCTACAGGGGGCGAGCACTGAAGCTTTCTTT

J gene: TRBJ2-6
clone size: NA
CDR3 length: 15
D gene: TRBD1
V gene: TRBV30
CDR3 protein: CAWISGQGGANVLTF
CDR3 DNA: TGTGCCTGGATCTCGGGACAGGGTGGGGCCAACGTCCTGACTTTC

J gene: TRBJ1-2
clone size: few
CDR3 length: 15
D gene: NA
V gene: TRBV7-2
CDR3 protein: CASSLSAKGGYGYTF
CDR3 DNA: TGTGCCAGCAGCTTAAGTGCGAAGGGTGGCTATGGCTACACCTTC

J gene: TRBJ1-6
clone size: few
CDR3 length: 15
D gene: TRBD1
V gene: TRBV7-2
CDR3 protein: CASSLVAGGPSPLHF
CDR3 DNA: TGTGCCAGCAGCTTAGTGGCAGGGGGCCCATCACCCCTCCACTTT

J gene: TRBJ2-7
clone size: few
CDR3 length: 16
D gene: TRBD2
V gene: TRBV7-9
CDR3 protein: CASSNLGTSGLKEQYF
CDR3 DNA: TGTGCCAGCAGCAACCTAGGGACTAGCGGTTTGAAAGAGCAGTACTTC

J gene: TRBJ2-3
clone size: NA
CDR3 length: 17
D gene: TRBD2
V gene: TRBV20-1
CDR3 protein: CSARGLAGGSFSDTQYF
CDR3 DNA: TGCAGTGCTAGAGGGCTAGCGGGGGGCTCTTTCTCAGATACGCAGTATTTT

J gene: TRBJ2-2
clone size: few
CDR3 length: 16
D gene: TRBD2
V gene: TRBV10-3
CDR3 protein: CAIRDIGTSRTGELFF
CDR3 DNA: TGTGCCATCAGGGACATCGGGACTAGCCGCACCGGGGAGCTGTTTTTT

J gene: TRBJ2-5
clone size: few
CDR3 length: 14
D gene: NA
V gene: TRBV6-5
CDR3 protein: CASSNRGLRETQYF
CDR3 DNA: TGTGCCAGCAGTAACCGGGGGTTACGAGAGACCCAGTACTTC

J gene: TRBJ2-7
clone size: NA
CDR3 length: 14
D gene: NA
V gene: TRBV10-3
CDR3 protein: CAIRKLADSYEQYF
CDR3 DNA: TGTGCCATCAGGAAATTAGCGGACTCCTACGAGCAGTACTTC

J gene: TRBJ1-2
clone size: many
CDR3 length: 13
D gene: NA
V gene: TRBV6-5
CDR3 protein: CASSNGGVYGYTF
CDR3 DNA: TGTGCCAGCAGTAACGGAGGGGTTTATGGCTACACCTTC

J gene: TRBJ2-1
clone size: many
CDR3 length: 14
D gene: NA
V gene: TRBV5-1
CDR3 protein: CASRPEGDYNEQFF
CDR3 DNA: TGCGCCAGCAGGCCGGAGGGGGACTACAATGAGCAGTTCTTC

J gene: TRBJ2-3
clone size: many
CDR3 length: 16
D gene: TRBD2
V gene: TRBV28
CDR3 protein: CASSLSGRAFTDTQYF
CDR3 DNA: TGTGCCAGCAGTCTCAGCGGGAGGGCCTTTACAGATACGCAGTATTTT

J gene: TRBJ1-4
clone size: few
CDR3 length: 16
D gene: TRBD1
V gene: TRBV20-1
CDR3 protein: CSASRTGTPTNEKLFF
CDR3 DNA: TGCAGTGCCTCCCGGACAGGCACCCCAACTAATGAAAAACTGTTTTTT

J gene: TRBJ2-4
clone size: many
CDR3 length: 14
D gene: NA
V gene: TRBV5-1
CDR3 protein: CASSVDTAKNIQYF
CDR3 DNA: TGCGCCAGCAGCGTCGACACCGCCAAAAACATTCAGTACTTC

J gene: TRBJ2-7
clone size: NA
CDR3 length: 13
D gene: NA
V gene: TRBV4-3
CDR3 protein: CASSQRGSCEQYF
CDR3 DNA: TGCGCCAGCAGCCAAAGAGGGTCCTGCGAGCAGTACTTC

J gene: TRBJ1-5
clone size: few
CDR3 length: 12
D gene: TRBD1
V gene: TRBV12-3/TRBV12-4
CDR3 protein: CASRKTGSAQHF
CDR3 DNA: TGTGCCAGCAGGAAGACAGGGTCGGCCCAGCATTTT

J gene: TRBJ2-2
clone size: NA
CDR3 length: 13
D gene: NA
V gene: TRBV20-1
CDR3 protein: CSAYQSPTGELFF
CDR3 DNA: TGCAGTGCCTACCAATCTCCCACCGGGGAGCTGTTTTTT

J gene: TRBJ2-3
clone size: few
CDR3 length: 16
D gene: TRBD2
V gene: TRBV7-2
CDR3 protein: CASSSGLAGLADTQYF
CDR3 DNA: TGTGCCAGCAGCTCAGGACTAGCGGGCCTGGCAGATACGCAGTATTTT

J gene: TRBJ2-7
clone size: many
CDR3 length: 11
D gene: NA
V gene: TRBV7-2
CDR3 protein: CASSLESQQYF
CDR3 DNA: TGTGCCAGCAGCTTAGAGTCCCAGCAGTACTTC

J gene: TRBJ1-1
clone size: NA
CDR3 length: 15
D gene: NA
V gene: TRBV29-1
CDR3 protein: CSVLIRYWDDTEAFF
CDR3 DNA: TGCAGCGTTTTGATTAGATATTGGGACGACACTGAAGCTTTCTTT

J gene: TRBJ2-2
clone size: many
CDR3 length: 17
D gene: TRBD1
V gene: TRBV20-1
CDR3 protein: CSAKQRTGFGNTGELFF
CDR3 DNA: TGCAGTGCTAAGCAGAGGACAGGGTTTGGCAACACCGGGGAGCTGTTTTTT

J gene: TRBJ1-5
clone size: few
CDR3 length: 14
D gene: TRBD1
V gene: TRBV2
CDR3 protein: CASSQRGRGQPQHF
CDR3 DNA: TGTGCCAGCAGTCAAAGGGGGCGCGGGCAGCCCCAGCATTTT

J gene: TRBJ1-2
clone size: few
CDR3 length: 12
D gene: NA
V gene: TRBV20-1
CDR3 protein: CSASRGFYGYTF
CDR3 DNA: TGCAGTGCTAGTCGAGGTTTCTATGGCTACACCTTC

J gene: TRBJ1-5
clone size: few
CDR3 length: 16
D gene: TRBD1
V gene: TRBV20-1
CDR3 protein: CSASRTGPGSNQPQHF
CDR3 DNA: TGCAGTGCTAGTAGGACAGGGCCTGGGAGCAATCAGCCCCAGCATTTT

J gene: TRBJ2-5
clone size: many
CDR3 length: 15
D gene: TRBD2
V gene: TRBV29-1
CDR3 protein: CSVDSLAGAEETQYF
CDR3 DNA: TGCAGCGTTGACAGTCTAGCGGGGGCCGAAGAGACCCAGTACTTC

J gene: TRBJ1-1
clone size: NA
CDR3 length: 14
D gene: TRBD1
V gene: TRBV20-1
CDR3 protein: CSARLQGQDTEAFF
CDR3 DNA: TGCAGTGCTAGACTACAGGGGCAGGACACTGAAGCTTTCTTT

J gene: TRBJ1-6
clone size: few
CDR3 length: 15
D gene: NA
V gene: TRBV6-5
CDR3 protein: CASSYARAGNSPLHF
CDR3 DNA: TGTGCCAGCAGTTACGCCAGGGCGGGCAATTCACCCCTCCACTTT

J gene: TRBJ2-4
clone size: NA
CDR3 length: 16
D gene: TRBD2
V gene: TRBV7-6
CDR3 protein: CASSAVAGAPKNIQYF
CDR3 DNA: TGTGCCAGCAGCGCTGTAGCGGGAGCGCCCAAAAACATTCAGTACTTC

J gene: TRBJ2-4
clone size: NA
CDR3 length: 15
D gene: TRBD1
V gene: TRBV20-1
CDR3 protein: CSARPRDRAKNIQYF
CDR3 DNA: TGCAGTGCTCGCCCCCGGGACAGGGCAAAAAACATTCAGTACTTC

J gene: TRBJ2-7
clone size: few
CDR3 length: 14
D gene: NA
V gene: TRBV12-3/TRBV12-4
CDR3 protein: CASSLIGPKEGQYF
CDR3 DNA: TGTGCCAGCAGTTTAATAGGACCCAAGGAGGGGCAGTACTTC

J gene: TRBJ1-1
clone size: many
CDR3 length: 14
D gene: NA
V gene: TRBV6-2/TRBV6-3
CDR3 protein: CAVSLGLGGTEAFF
CDR3 DNA: TGTGCCGTCTCCCTCGGACTGGGAGGCACTGAAGCTTTCTTT

J gene: TRBJ2-1
clone size: many
CDR3 length: 13
D gene: TRBD1
V gene: TRBV20-1
CDR3 protein: CSAELDRGYEQFF
CDR3 DNA: TGCAGTGCTGAACTGGACAGGGGCTATGAGCAGTTCTTC

J gene: TRBJ2-1
clone size: NA
CDR3 length: 15
D gene: TRBD2
V gene: TRBV20-1
CDR3 protein: CSARQPGLAFGEQFF
CDR3 DNA: TGCAGTGCTAGACAACCGGGACTAGCTTTTGGTGAGCAGTTCTTC

J gene: TRBJ2-5
clone size: many
CDR3 length: 14
D gene: NA
V gene: TRBV4-2
CDR3 protein: CASSQAQLQETQYF
CDR3 DNA: TGTGCCAGCAGCCAAGCCCAGCTACAAGAGACCCAGTACTTC

J gene: TRBJ2-7
clone size: few
CDR3 length: 17
D gene: TRBD2
V gene: TRBV20-1
CDR3 protein: CSAMSGRIAAFSYEQYF
CDR3 DNA: TGCAGTGCCATGAGCGGGAGAATCGCCGCATTTTCCTACGAGCAGTACTTC

J gene: TRBJ2-7
clone size: many
CDR3 length: 15
D gene: NA
V gene: TRBV5-8
CDR3 protein: CASSPDEVSSYEQYF
CDR3 DNA: TGTGCCAGCAGCCCCGACGAGGTGAGCTCCTACGAGCAGTACTTC

J gene: TRBJ1-5
clone size: NA
CDR3 length: 16
D gene: NA
V gene: TRBV7-9
CDR3 protein: CASSNGWGVGNQPQHF
CDR3 DNA: TGTGCCAGCAGCAACGGATGGGGGGTTGGCAATCAGCCCCAGCATTTT

J gene: TRBJ2-1
clone size: NA
CDR3 length: 18
D gene: TRBD1
V gene: TRBV5-1
CDR3 protein: CASSLYDRAPLSYNEQFF
CDR3 DNA: TGCGCCAGCAGCTTGTACGACAGGGCTCCACTTTCCTACAATGAGCAGTTCTTC

J gene: TRBJ2-7
clone size: few
CDR3 length: 13
D gene: NA
V gene: TRBV4-2
CDR3 protein: CASSHERGYEQYF
CDR3 DNA: TGTGCCAGCAGCCATGAAAGGGGGTACGAGCAGTACTTC

J gene: TRBJ2-7
clone size: NA
CDR3 length: 17
D gene: NA
V gene: TRBV4-3
CDR3 protein: CASSQDYYTDFSYEQYF
CDR3 DNA: TGCGCCAGCAGCCAAGATTATTACACTGACTTCTCCTACGAGCAGTACTTC

J gene: TRBJ2-7
clone size: few
CDR3 length: 17
D gene: TRBD2
V gene: TRBV5-1
CDR3 protein: CASSLTSGLAGVYEQYF
CDR3 DNA: TGCGCCAGCAGCTTGACCTCGGGACTAGCGGGAGTCTACGAGCAGTACTTC

J gene: TRBJ2-7
clone size: few
CDR3 length: 14
D gene: TRBD2
V gene: TRBV20-1
CDR3 protein: CSAERLLAGREQYF
CDR3 DNA: TGCAGTGCAGAGCGCCTCCTAGCGGGACGCGAGCAGTACTTC

J gene: TRBJ2-1
clone size: many
CDR3 length: 12
D gene: NA
V gene: TRBV27
CDR3 protein: CASSLSGDEQFF
CDR3 DNA: TGTGCCAGCAGTTTATCGGGGGATGAGCAGTTCTTC

J gene: TRBJ2-7
clone size: NA
CDR3 length: 12
D gene: NA
V gene: TRBV3-1
CDR3 protein: CASSQDRRRQYF
CDR3 DNA: TGTGCCAGCAGCCAAGACCGGCGCAGGCAGTACTTC